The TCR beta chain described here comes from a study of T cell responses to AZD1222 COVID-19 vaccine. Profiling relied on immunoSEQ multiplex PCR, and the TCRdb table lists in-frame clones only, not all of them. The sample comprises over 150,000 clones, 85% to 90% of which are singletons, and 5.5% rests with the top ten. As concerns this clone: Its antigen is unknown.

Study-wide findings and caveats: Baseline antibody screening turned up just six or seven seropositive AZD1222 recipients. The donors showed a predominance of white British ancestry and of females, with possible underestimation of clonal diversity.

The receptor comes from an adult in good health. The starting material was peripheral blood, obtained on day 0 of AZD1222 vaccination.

The chain's CDR3 is CASSRDRNNQPQHF. The DNA for the CDR3 is TGTGCCAGCAGCCGGGACAGAAACAATCAGCCCCAGCATTTT. The chain carries TRBV3-1 (or the pseudogene TRBV3-2) and TRBJ1-5; 7 bases are a match to TRBD1. V was clipped by 4 bases and J by 3 bases; unmatched bases: 3. Germline assignment: CDR1 LGHDT and CDR2 YNNKEL (reference sequence). The CDR3 is 14 amino acids.